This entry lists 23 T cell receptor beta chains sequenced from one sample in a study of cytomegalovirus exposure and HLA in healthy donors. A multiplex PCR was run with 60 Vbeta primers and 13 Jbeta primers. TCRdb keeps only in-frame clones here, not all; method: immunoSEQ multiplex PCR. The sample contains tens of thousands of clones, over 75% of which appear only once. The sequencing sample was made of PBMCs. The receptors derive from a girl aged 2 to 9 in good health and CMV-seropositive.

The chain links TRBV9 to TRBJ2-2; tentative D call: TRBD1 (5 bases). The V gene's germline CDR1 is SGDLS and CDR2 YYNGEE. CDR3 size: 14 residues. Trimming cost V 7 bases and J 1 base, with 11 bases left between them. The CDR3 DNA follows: TGTGCCAGCCAGGGTAGAGTGAACACCGGGGAGCTGTTTTTT. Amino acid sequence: CASQGRVNTGELFF.

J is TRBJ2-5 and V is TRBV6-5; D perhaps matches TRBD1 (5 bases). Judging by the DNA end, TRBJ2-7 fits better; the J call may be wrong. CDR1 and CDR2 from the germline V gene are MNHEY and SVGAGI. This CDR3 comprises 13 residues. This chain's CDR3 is CASRKGVTYEQYF. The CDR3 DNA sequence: TGTGCCAGCAGAAAAGGGGTGACCTACGAGCAGTACTTC.

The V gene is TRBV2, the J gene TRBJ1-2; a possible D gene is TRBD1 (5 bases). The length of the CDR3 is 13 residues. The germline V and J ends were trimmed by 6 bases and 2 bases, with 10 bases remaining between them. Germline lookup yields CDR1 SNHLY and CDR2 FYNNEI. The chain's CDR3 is CASRGEQNYGYTF. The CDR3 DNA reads TGTGCCAGCAGAGGGGAACAGAACTATGGCTACACCTTC.

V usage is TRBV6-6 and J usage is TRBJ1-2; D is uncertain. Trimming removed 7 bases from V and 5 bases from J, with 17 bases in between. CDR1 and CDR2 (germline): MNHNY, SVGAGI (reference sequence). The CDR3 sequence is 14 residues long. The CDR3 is CASTSLGRPYGYTF. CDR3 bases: TGTGCCAGCACCTCTCTGGGCAGACCTTATGGCTACACCTTC.

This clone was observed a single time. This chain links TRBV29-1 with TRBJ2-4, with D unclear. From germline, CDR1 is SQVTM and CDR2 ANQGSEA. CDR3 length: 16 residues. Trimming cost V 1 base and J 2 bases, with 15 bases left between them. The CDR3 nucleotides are TGCAGCGTTGAAGGGCCCAGGCTTAGAACCAAAAACATTCAGTACTTC. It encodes CSVEGPRLRTKNIQYF.

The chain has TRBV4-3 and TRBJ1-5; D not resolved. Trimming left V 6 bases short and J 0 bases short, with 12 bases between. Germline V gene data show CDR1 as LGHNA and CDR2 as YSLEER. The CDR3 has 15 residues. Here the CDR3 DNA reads TGCGCCAGCAGTCAAACAGTGTTTAGCAATCAGCCCCAGCATTTT. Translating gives CASSQTVFSNQPQHF.

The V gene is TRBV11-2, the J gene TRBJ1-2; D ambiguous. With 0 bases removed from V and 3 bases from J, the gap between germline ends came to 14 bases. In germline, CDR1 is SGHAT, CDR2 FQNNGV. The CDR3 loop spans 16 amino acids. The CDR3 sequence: CASSLEEAVRHYGYTF. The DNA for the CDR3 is TGTGCCAGCAGCTTAGAGGAGGCAGTCAGACACTATGGCTACACCTTC.

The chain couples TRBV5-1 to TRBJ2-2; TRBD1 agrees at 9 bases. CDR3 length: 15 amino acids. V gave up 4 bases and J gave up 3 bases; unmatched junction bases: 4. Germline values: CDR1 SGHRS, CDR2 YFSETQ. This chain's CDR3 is CASSPGQGYTGELFF. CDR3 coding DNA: TGCGCCAGCAGCCCGGGACAGGGATACACCGGGGAGCTGTTTTTT. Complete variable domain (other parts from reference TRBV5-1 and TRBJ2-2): KAGVTQTPRYLIKTRGQQVTLSCSPISGHRSVSWYQQTPGQGLQFLFEYFSETQRNKGNFPGRFSGRQFSNSRSEMNVSTLELGDSALYLCASSPGQGYTGELFFGEGSRLTVL.

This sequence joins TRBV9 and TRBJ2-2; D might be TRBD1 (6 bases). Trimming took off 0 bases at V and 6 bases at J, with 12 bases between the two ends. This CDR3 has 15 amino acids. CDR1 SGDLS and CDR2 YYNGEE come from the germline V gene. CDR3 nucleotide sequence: TGTGCCAGCAGCGTAGTAGGACAGCCCCCCGGGGAGCTGTTTTTT. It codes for CASSVVGQPPGELFF. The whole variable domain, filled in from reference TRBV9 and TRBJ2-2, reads DSGVTQTPKHLITATGQRVTLRCSPRSGDLSVYWYQQSLDQGLQFLIQYYNGEERAKGNILERFSAQQFPDLHSELNLSSLELGDSALYFCASSVVGQPPGELFFGEGSRLTVL.

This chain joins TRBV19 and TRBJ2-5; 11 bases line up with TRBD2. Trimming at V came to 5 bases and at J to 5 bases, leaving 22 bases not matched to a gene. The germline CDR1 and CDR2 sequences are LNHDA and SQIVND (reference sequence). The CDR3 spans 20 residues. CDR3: CASSHRGRLELAGVWETQYF. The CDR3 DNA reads TGTGCCAGTAGTCATAGGGGGAGATTAGAACTAGCGGGAGTTTGGGAGACCCAGTACTTC.

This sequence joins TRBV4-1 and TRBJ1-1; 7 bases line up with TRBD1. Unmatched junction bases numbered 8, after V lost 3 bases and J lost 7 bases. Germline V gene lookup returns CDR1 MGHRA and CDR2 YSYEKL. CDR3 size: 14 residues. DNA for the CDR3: TGCGCCAGCAGCCACGCCGGACAGGCGGTTGAAGCTTTCTTT. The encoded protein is CASSHAGQAVEAFF.

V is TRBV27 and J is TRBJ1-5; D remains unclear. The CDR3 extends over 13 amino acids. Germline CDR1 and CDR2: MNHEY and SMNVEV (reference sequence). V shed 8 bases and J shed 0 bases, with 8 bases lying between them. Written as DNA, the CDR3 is TGTGCCAGCTGCAACAATAGCAATCAGCCCCAGCATTTT. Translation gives CASCNNSNQPQHF.

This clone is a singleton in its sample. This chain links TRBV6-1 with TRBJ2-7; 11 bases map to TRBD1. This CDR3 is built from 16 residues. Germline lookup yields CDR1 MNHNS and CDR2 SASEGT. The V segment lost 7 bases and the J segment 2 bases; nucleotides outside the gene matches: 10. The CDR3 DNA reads TGTGCCAGCAATGAGGGACAGGGGGGCTATCCCTACGAGCAGTACTTC. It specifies CASNEGQGGYPYEQYF.

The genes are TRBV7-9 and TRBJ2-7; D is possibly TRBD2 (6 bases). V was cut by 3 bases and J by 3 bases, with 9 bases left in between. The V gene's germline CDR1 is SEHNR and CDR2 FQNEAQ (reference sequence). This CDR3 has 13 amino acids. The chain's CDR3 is CASSFGGIYEQYF. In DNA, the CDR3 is TGTGCCAGCAGCTTCGGCGGGATCTACGAGCAGTACTTC.

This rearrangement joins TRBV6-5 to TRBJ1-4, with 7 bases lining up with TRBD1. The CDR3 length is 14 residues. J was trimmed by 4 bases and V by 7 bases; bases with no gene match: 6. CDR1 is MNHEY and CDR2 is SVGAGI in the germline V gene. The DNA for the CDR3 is TGTGCCAGCACCTCGGGACAGCTTAATGAAAAACTGTTTTTT. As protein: CASTSGQLNEKLFF.

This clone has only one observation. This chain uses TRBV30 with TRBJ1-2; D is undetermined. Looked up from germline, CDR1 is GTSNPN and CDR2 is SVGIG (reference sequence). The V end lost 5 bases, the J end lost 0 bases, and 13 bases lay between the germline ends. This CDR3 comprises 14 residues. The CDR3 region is CAWGDGSANYGYTF. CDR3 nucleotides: TGTGCCTGGGGGGATGGGAGCGCTAACTATGGCTACACCTTC. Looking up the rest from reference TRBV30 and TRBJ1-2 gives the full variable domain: SQTIHQWPATLVQPVGSPLSLECTVEGTSNPNLYWYRQAAGRGLQLLFYSVGIGQISSEVPQNLSASRPQDRQFILSSKKLLLSDSGFYLCAWGDGSANYGYTFGSGTRLTVV.

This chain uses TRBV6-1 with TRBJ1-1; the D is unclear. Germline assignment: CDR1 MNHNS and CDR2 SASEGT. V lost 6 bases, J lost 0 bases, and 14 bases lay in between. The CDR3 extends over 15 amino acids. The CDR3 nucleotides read TGTGCCAGCAGCCCCAGGACTCCCATGAACACTGAAGCTTTCTTT. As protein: CASSPRTPMNTEAFF.

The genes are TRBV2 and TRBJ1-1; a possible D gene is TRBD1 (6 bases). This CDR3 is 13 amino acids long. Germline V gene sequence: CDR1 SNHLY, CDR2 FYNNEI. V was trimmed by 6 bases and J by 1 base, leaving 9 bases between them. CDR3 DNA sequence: TGTGCCAGCAGACAGGGACGGAACACTGAAGCTTTCTTT. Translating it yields CASRQGRNTEAFF.

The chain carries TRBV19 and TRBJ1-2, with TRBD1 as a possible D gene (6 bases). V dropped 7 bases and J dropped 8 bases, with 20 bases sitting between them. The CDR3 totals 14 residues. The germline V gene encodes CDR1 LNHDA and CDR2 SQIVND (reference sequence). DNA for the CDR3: TGTGCCAGTAACGACGTGGGGGGGGCAGGAGGCTACACCTTC. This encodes CASNDVGGAGGYTF.

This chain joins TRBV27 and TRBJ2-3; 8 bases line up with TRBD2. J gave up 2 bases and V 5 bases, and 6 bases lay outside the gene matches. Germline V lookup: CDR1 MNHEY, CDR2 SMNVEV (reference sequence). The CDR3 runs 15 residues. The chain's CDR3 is CASSTPGGPTDTQYF. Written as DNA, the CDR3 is TGTGCCAGCAGTACACCGGGAGGGCCCACAGATACGCAGTATTTT.

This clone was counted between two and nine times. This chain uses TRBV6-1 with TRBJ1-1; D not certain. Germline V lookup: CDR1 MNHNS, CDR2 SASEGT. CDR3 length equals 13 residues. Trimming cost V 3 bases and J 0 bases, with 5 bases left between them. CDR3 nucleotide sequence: TGTGCCAGCAGTGAGGTAGTGAACACTGAAGCTTTCTTT. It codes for CASSEVVNTEAFF.

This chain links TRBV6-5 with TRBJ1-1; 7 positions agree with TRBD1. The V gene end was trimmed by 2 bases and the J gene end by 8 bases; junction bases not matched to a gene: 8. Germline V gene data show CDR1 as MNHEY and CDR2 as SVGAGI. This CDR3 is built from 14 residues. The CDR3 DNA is TGTGCCAGCAGTTACCACGGACAGGTGGGGGAAGCTTTCTTT. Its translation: CASSYHGQVGEAFF.

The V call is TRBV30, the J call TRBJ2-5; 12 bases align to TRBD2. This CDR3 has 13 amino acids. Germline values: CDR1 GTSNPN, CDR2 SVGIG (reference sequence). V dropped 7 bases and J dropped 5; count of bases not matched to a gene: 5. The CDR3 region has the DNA TGTGCCTCACGACTAGCGGGAGTCGAGACCCAGTACTTC. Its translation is CASRLAGVETQYF.